One T cell receptor (beta chain) is described in this entry. Its antigen remains unknown. Distinct nucleotide sequences in the sample also encode this CDR3. Trimming pared 4 bases from V and 2 bases from J, leaving 9 bases between. Germline loops: CDR1 SQVTM, CDR2 ANQGSEA. The CDR3 spans 12 residues. The data belong to a study of shared clonotypes between healthy human individuals. Overall study results and limits: Four donors shared around 5% of their naive CD4 clonotypes. When compared with the clonotypes that were shared by all four sorted-subset donors, the non-shared clonotypes turned out to have lower generation probabilities.

Here immunoSEQ multiplex PCR was the method, and the copy in TCRdb shows in-frame clones only, minus some. This repertoire shows more than 1,200,000 clones, 98% found once; its top ten account for 0.36%. The chain couples TRBV29-1 to TRBJ2-7; no clear D. The material sequenced was naive CD4+ T cells sorted from blood. As for subset: CD45RA+ positively selected. The origin of this receptor is a man aged 25 to 45 in good health. CDR3 loop: CSVGAGPYEQYF. CDR3 DNA: TGCAGCGTTGGTGCAGGACCCTACGAGCAGTACTTC.